This T cell receptor beta chain appears in the sequencing data of a study of metastatic and nonmetastatic thyroid tumors. With 10 bases clipped from V and 5 bases from J, the junction kept 10 bases outside the gene matches. The V gene's germline CDR1 is MNHEY and CDR2 SMNVEV (reference sequence). The CDR3 loop spans 13 amino acids. There are many counts of this clone. No patient had received any treatment before thyroid surgery. TCRdb called clones again from the PCR reads with MiXCR. This sample has about 64,000 clones; about a sixth occur once, and the top ten carry almost 9.5%. The clonotype comes from a male donor with papillary thyroid cancer or a benign thyroid nodule (not recorded which). Some clones in this sample may be carry-over from other donors' samples. The sequencing sample was made of blood. The V and J genes are TRBV27 and TRBJ1-2; 7 bases are shared with TRBD1. CDR3 region: CATRQGLRYGYTF. In DNA, the CDR3 is TGTGCCACCCGACAGGGACTACGGTATGGCTACACCTTC.